This TCR beta chain came from a study of blood T cells in healthy people across ages. Whole-study context: About one barcoded beta molecule per two T cells was the capture yield of template switching.

Points on this clonotype: The antigen remains unidentified.

This CDR3 comprises 11 residues. Germline CDR1 and CDR2: ENHRY and SYGVKD. V dropped 3 bases and J dropped 6 bases, with 6 bases sitting between them. Study results and limitations: Unsorted PBMCs ruled out conclusive naive versus antigen-experienced comparison. While age rose, TCR beta diversity per million T cells dropped in a roughly linear way.

PCR was performed a second time for about 7 to 11 cycles using a sample-barcoded 5' primer and a J-beta primer mix. TCRdb passed the 5' RACE reads through MiXCR, listing each CDR3 protein once. The sample lists some 710,000 distinct CDR3 sequences, about half occurring once. Sequencing was carried out using blood. The source is a man older than 75 in good health. The chain carries TRBV10-3 and TRBJ2-7; D call uncertain. As DNA, the CDR3 is TGTGCCATCAGTGATTTGCGCGAGCAGTACTTC. Protein: CAISDLREQYF.